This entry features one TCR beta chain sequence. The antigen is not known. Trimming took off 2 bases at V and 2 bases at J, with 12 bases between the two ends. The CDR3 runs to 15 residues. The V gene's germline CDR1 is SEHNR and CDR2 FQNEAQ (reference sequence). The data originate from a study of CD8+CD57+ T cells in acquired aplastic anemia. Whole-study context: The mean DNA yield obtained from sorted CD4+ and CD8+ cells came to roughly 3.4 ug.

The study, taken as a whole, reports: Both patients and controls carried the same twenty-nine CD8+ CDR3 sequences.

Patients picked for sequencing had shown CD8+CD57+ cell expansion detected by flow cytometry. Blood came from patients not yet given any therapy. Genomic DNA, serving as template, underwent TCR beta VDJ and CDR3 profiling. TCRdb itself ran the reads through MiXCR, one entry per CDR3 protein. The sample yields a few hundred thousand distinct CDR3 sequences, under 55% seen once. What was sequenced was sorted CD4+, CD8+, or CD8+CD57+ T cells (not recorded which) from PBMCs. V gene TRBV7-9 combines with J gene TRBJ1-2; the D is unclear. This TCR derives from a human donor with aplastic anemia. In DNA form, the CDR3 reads TGTGCCAGCAGCTTACAAGTTTGGGCAAACTATGGCTACACCTTC. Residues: CASSLQVWANYGYTF.